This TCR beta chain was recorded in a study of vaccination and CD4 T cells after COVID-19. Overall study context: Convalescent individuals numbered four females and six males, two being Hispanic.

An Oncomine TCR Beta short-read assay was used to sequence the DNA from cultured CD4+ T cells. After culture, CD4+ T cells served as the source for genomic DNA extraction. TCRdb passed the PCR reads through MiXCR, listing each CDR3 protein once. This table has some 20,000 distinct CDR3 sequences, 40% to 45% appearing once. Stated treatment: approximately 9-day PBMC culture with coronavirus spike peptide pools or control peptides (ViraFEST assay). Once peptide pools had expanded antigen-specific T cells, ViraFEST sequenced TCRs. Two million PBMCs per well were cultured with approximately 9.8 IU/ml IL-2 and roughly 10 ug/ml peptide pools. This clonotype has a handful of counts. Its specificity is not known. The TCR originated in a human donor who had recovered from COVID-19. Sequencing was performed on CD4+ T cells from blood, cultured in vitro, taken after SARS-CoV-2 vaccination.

The CDR3 bases are TGTGCCAGCAGTCTTACTACATTCTCTGAAGCTTTCTTT. Its protein is CASSLTTFSEAFF. This chain joins TRBV7-3 and TRBJ1-1, with D unresolved. Germline assignment: CDR1 SGHTA and CDR2 FQGTGA. This CDR3 contains 13 residues. V was cut by 6 bases and J by 6 bases, with 14 bases left in between.